This T cell receptor beta chain was captured in a study of low-dose radiotherapy and immunotherapy resistance in tumors. This clonotype has a count of ten or more. The CDR3 contains 13 residues. J lost 5 bases, V lost 4 bases, and 5 bases had no gene match. Germline V gene data show CDR1 as DFQATT and CDR2 as SNEGSKA (reference sequence). With TRAV- and TRBV-specific primers, first-strand cDNA was made, covering the alpha and beta chains. Using a constant-region primer together with a V-primer adapter, TCRs were subjected to roughly 18 PCR cycles of amplification. TCRdb reprocessed the reads with MiXCR, giving one entry per CDR3 protein. The sample lists 60,000 to 75,000 distinct CDR3 sequences, 26% seen once, with approximately 7% in the top ten. Described time point: before trial treatment.

The gene calls are TRBV20-1 and TRBJ2-7; TRBD1 agrees at 10 bases. Sequencing was performed on PBMCs, taken before treatment. The sequence derives from a male donor with rectosigmoid adenocarcinoma. The CDR3, as DNA: TGCAGTGCTACCCGGACAGGGGGGAACGAGCAGTACTTC. Encoded protein: CSATRTGGNEQYF.